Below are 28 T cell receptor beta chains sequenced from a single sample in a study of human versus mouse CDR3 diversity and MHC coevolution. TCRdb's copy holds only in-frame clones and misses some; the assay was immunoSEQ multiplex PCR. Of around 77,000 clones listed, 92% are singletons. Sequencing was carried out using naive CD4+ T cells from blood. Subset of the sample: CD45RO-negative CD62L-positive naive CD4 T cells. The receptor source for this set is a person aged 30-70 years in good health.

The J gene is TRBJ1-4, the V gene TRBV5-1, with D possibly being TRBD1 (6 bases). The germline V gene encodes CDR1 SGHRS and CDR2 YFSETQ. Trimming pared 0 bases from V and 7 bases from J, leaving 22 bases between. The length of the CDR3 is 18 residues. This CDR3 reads CASSLGSGGGTSREKLFF. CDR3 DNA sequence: TGCGCCAGCAGCTTGGGTTCGGGGGGCGGGACTAGTCGTGAAAAACTGTTTTTT.

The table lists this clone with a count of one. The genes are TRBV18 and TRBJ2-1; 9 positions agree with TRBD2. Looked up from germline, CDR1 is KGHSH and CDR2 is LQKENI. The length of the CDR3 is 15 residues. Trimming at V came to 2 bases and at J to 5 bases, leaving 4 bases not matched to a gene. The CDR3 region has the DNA TGTGCCAGCTCACCAAGGCGGGAGGGAGACAATGAGCAGTTCTTC. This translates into CASSPRREGDNEQFF.

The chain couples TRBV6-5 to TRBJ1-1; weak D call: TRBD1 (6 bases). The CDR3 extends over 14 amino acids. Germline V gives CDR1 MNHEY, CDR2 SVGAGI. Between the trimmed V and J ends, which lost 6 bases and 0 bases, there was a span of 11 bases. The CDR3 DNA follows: TGTGCCAGCAGAGATACAGGGTTGAACACTGAAGCTTTCTTT. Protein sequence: CASRDTGLNTEAFF.

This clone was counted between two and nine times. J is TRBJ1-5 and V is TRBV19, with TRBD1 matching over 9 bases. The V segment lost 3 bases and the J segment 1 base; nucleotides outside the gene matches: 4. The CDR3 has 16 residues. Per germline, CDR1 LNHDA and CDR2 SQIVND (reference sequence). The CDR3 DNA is TGTGCCAGTAGTATCGGGGACAGGGTAAGCAATCAGCCCCAGCATTTT. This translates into CASSIGDRVSNQPQHF.

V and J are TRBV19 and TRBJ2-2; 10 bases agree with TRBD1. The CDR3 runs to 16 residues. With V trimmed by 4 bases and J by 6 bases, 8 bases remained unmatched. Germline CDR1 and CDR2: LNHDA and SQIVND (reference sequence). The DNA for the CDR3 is TGTGCCAGTAGTAGCGCGCTTGGACAGGGGGCCGGGGAGCTGTTTTTT. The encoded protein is CASSSALGQGAGELFF.

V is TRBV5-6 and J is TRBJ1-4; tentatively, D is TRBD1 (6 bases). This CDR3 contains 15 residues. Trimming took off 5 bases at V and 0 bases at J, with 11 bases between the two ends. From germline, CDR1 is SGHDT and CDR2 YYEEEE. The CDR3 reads CASRRQEATNEKLFF. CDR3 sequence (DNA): TGTGCCAGCAGAAGACAGGAGGCAACTAATGAAAAACTGTTTTTT.

For the CDR3, the DNA is TGTGCCAGCAGTTATGGGACAGGGGGCCGGTTACATTTT. This gives the protein CASSYGTGGRLHF. This chain joins TRBV6-6 and TRBJ1-5; 12 bases agree with TRBD1. The V segment lost 3 bases and the J segment 16 bases; nucleotides outside the gene matches: 7. The germline V gene has CDR1 MNHNY and CDR2 SVGAGI (reference sequence). This CDR3 is built from 13 residues.

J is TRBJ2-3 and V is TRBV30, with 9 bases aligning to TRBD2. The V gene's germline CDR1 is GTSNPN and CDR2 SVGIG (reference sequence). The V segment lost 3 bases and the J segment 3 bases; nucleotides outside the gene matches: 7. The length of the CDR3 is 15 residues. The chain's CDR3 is CAWSRIAGETDTQYF. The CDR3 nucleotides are TGTGCCTGGAGCCGTATAGCGGGAGAGACAGATACGCAGTATTTT.

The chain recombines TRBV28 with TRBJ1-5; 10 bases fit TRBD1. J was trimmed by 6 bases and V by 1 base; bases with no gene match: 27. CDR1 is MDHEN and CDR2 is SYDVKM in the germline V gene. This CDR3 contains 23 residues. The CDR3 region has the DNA TGTGCCAGCAGTTTATCGCAATACAACTCCGGGACAGGGGAGTTTATTTGGGGTCAGCCCCAGCATTTT. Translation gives CASSLSQYNSGTGEFIWGQPQHF.

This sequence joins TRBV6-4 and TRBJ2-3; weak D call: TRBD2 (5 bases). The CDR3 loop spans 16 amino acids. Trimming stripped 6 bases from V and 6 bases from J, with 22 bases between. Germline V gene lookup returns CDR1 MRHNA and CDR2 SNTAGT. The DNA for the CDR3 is TGTGCCAGCAGCGCCGGACTGGCCCCTCGGAGCGATACGCAGTATTTT. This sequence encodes CASSAGLAPRSDTQYF.

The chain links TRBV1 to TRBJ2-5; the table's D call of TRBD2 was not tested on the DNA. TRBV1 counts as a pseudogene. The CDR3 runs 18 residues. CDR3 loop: CTSSQDRPLAGCVRTQYF. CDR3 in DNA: TGCACCAGCAGCCAAGATCGCCCACTAGCGGGATGCGTGCGGACCCAGTACTTC.

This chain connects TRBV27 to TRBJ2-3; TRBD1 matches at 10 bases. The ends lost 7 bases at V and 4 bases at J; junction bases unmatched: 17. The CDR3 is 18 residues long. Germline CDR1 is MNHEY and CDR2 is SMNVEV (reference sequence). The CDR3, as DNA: TGTGCCAGCACCCTTAAGCCAGCGGTGACAGGGGGCGCAGATACGCAGTATTTT. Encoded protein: CASTLKPAVTGGADTQYF.

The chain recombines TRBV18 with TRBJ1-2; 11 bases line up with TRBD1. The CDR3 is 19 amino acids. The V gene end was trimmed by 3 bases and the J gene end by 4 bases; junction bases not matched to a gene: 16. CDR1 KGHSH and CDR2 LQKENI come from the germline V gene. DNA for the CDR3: TGTGCCAGCTCACCGCTACACGCCGGGACAGGGGGTACCCCCTATGGCTACACCTTC. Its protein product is CASSPLHAGTGGTPYGYTF.

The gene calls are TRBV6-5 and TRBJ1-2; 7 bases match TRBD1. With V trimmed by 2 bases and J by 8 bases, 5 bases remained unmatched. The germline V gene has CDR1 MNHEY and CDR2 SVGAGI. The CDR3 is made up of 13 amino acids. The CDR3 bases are TGTGCCAGCAGTTACCAACAGGGGTACGGCTACACCTTC. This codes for CASSYQQGYGYTF.

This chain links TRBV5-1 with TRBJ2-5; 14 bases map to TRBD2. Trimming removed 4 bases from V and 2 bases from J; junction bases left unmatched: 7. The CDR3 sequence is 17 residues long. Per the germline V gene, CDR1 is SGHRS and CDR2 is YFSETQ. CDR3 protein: CASSIGLAGGSQETQYF. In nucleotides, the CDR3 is TGCGCCAGCAGCATTGGACTAGCGGGGGGTTCACAAGAGACCCAGTACTTC.

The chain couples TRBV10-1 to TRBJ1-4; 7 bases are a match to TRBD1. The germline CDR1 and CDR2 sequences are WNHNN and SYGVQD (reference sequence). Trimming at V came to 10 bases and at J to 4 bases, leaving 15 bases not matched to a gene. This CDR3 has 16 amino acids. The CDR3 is CATRDSDFADNEKLFF. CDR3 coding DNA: TGCGCCACCCGGGACAGTGACTTTGCGGATAATGAAAAACTGTTTTTT.

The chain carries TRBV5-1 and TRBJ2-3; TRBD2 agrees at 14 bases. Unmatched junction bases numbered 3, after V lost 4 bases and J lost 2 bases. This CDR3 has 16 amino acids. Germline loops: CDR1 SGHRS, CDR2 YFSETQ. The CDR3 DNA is TGCGCCAGCAGCGCGGGACTAGCGGGGGTCACAGATACGCAGTATTTT. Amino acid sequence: CASSAGLAGVTDTQYF.

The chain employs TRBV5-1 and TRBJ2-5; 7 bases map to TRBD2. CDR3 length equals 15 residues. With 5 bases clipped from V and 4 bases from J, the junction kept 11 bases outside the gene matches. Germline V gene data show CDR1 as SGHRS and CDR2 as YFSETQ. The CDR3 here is CASSLLTTGGETQYF. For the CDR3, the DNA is TGCGCCAGCAGTCTCCTAACCACGGGAGGAGAGACCCAGTACTTC.

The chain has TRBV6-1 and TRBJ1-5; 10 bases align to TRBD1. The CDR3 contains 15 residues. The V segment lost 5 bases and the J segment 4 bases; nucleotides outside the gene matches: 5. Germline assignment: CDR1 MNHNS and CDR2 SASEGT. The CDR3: CASSIRDRGNQPQHF. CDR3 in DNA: TGTGCCAGCAGTATCCGGGACAGGGGAAATCAGCCCCAGCATTTT.

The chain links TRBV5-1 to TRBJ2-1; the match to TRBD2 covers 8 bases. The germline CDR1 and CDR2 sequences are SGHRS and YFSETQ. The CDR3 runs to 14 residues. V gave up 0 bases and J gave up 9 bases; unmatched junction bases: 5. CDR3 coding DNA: TGCGCCAGCAGCTTGGGGTACCGGGAGGGTGAGCAGTTCTTC. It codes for CASSLGYREGEQFF.

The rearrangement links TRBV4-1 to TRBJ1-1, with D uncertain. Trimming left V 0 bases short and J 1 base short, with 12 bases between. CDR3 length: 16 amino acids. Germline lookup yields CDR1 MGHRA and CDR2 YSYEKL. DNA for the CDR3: TGCGCCAGCAGCCAAGATAAACGGCGGAAGAACACTGAAGCTTTCTTT. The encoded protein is CASSQDKRRKNTEAFF.

The CDR3 is CARTETQYF. For the CDR3, the DNA is TGTGCCCGCACGGAGACCCAGTACTTC. The chain is built from TRBV6-1 and TRBJ2-5, with no clear D. The germline V gene encodes CDR1 MNHNS and CDR2 SASEGT. There are 9 residues in the CDR3. Trimming pared 11 bases from V and 5 bases from J, leaving 6 bases between.

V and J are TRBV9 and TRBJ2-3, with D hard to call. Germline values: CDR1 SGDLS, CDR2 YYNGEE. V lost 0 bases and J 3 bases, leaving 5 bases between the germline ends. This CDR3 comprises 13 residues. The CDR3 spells CASSVVETDTQYF. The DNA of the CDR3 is TGTGCCAGCAGCGTAGTAGAGACAGATACGCAGTATTTT.

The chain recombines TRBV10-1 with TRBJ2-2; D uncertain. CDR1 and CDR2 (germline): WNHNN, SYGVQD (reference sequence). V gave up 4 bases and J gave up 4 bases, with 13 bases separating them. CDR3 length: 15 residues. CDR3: CASSVKARGTGELFF. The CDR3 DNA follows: TGCGCCAGCAGTGTTAAAGCCCGAGGCACCGGGGAGCTGTTTTTT.

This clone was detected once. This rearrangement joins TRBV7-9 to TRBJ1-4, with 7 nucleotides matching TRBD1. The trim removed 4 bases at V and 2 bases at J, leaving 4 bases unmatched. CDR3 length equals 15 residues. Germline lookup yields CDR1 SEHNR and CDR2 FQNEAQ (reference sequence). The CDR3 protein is CASSSGTDTNEKLFF. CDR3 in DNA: TGTGCCAGCAGCTCCGGGACAGACACTAATGAAAAACTGTTTTTT.

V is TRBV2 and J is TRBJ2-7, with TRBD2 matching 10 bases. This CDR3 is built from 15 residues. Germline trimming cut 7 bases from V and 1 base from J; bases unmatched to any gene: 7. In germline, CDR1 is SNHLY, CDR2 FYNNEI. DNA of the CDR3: TGTGCCAGCAATTTCCTAGCGGGGGATTCCTACGAGCAGTACTTC. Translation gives CASNFLAGDSYEQYF.

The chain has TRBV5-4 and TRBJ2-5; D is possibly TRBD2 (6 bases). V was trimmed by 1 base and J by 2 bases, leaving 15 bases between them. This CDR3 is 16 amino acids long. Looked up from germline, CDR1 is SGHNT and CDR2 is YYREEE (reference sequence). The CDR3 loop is CASSLSPSEVQETQYF. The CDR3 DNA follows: TGTGCCAGCAGCTTGTCCCCTAGCGAAGTTCAAGAGACCCAGTACTTC.

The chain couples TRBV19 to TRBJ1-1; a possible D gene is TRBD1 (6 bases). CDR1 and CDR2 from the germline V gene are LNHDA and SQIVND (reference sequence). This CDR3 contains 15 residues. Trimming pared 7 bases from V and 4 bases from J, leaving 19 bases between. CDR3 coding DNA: TGTGCCAGTACCCCAGGAAGTTCAGGGGCCACTGAAGCTTTCTTT. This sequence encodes CASTPGSSGATEAFF.